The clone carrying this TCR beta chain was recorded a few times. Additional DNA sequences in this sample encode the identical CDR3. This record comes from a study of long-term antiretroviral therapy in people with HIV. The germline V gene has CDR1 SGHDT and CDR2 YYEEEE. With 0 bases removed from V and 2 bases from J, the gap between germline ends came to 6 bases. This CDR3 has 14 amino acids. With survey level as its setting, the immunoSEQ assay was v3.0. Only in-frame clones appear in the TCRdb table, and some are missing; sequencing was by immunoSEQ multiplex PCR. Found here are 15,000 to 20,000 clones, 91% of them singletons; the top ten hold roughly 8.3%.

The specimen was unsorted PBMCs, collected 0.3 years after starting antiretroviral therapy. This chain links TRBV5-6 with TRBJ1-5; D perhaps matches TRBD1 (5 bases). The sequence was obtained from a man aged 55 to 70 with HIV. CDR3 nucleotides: TGTGCCAGCAGCTTGGGAGGGGGCAATCAGCCCCAGCATTTT. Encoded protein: CASSLGGGNQPQHF.